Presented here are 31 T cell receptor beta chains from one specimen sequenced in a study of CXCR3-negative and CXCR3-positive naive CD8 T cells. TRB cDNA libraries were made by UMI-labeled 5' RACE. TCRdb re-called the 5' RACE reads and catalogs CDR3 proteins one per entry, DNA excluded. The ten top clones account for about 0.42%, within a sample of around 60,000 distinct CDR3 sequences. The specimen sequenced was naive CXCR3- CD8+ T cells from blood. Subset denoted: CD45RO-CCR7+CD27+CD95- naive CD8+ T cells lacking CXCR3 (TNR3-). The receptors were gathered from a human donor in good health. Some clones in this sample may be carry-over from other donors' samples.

This CDR3 is CASSLGLAGNEQFF. This chain uses TRBV12-3 or TRBV12-4 with TRBJ2-1; without DNA, the TCRdb call of TRBD2 cannot be checked. The CDR3 has 14 amino acids.

CDR3 in amino acids: CSVVGRGLELFF. The J gene is TRBJ1-4, the V gene TRBV29-1; TCRdb's D gene call, TRBD1, goes unchecked for lack of DNA. CDR3 size: 12 residues. Germline V CDR1 and CDR2: SQVTM, ANQGSEA.

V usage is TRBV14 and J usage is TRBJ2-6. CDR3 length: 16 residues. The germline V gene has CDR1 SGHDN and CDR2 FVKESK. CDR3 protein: CASSQDVQFGANVLTF.

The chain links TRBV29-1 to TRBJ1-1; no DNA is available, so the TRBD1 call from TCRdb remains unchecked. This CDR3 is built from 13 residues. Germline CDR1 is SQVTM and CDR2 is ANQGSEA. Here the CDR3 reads CSVVGGPITEAFF. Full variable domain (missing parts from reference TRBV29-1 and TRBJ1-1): SAVISQKPSRDICQRGTSLTIQCQVDSQVTMMFWYRQQPGQSLTLIATANQGSEATYESGFVIDKFPISRPNLTFSTLTVSNMSPEDSSIYLCSVVGGPITEAFFGQGTRLTVV.

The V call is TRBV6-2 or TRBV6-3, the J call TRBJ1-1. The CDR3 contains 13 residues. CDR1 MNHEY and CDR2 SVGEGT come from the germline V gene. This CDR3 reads CASRTVGNTEAFF.

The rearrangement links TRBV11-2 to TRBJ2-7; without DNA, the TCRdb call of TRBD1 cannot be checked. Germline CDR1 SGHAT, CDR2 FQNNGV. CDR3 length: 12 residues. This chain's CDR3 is CASSYTSPPLRF.

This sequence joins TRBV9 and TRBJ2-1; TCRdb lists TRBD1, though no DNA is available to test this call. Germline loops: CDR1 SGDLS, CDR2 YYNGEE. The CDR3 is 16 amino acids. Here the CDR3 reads CASSVGIAPTYNEQFF.

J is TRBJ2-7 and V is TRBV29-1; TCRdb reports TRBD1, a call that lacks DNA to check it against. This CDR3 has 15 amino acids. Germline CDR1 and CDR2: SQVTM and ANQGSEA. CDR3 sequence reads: CSVEGGPTPPYEQYF.

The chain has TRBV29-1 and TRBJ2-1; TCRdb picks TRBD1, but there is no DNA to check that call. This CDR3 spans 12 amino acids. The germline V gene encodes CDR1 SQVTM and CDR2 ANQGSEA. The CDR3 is CSASKGASEQFF.

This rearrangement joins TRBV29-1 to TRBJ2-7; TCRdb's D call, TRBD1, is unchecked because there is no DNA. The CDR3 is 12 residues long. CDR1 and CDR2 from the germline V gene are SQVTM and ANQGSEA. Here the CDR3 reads CSVDRPGGEQYF.

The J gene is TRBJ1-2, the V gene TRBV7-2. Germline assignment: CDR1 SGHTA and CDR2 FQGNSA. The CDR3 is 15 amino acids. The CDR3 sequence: CASSFSTGGNLGYTF. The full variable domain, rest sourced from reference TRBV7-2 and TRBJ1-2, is GAGVSQSPSNKVTEKGKDVELRCDPISGHTALYWYRQSLGQGLEFLIYFQGNSAPDKSGLPSDRFSAERTGGSVSTLTIQRTQQEDSAVYLCASSFSTGGNLGYTFGSGTRLTVV.

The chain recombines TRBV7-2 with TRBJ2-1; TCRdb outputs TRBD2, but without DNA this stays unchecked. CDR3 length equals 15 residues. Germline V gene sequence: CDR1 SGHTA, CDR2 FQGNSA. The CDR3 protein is CASSLALAGYNEQFF.

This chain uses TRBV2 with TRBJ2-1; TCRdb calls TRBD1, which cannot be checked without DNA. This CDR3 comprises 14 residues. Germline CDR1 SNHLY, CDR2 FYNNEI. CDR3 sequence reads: CASIKGRTYNEQFF.

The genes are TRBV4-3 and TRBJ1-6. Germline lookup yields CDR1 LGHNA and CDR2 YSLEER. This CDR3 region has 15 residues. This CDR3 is CASSQDRQVYGPLHF.

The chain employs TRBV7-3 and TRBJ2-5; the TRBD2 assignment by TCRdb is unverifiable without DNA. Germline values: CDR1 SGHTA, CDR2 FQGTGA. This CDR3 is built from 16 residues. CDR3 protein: CASSLGIAGIRETQYF.

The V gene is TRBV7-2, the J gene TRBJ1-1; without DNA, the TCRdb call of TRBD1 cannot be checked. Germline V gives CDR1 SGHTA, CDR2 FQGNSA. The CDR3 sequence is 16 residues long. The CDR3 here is CASSLLGQGMNTEAFF.

CDR3 sequence reads: CASSLYGADPDEQYF. This chain joins TRBV12-3 or TRBV12-4 and TRBJ2-7; the D call from TCRdb, TRBD1, cannot be confirmed without DNA. This CDR3 spans 15 amino acids.

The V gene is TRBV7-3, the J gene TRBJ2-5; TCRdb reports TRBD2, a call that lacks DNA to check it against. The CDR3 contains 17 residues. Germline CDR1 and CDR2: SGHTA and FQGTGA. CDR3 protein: CASSPPWEGRARETQYF.

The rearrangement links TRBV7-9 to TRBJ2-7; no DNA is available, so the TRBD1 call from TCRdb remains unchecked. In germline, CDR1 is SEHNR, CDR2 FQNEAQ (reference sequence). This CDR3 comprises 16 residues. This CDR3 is CASSLVGTGIDYEQYF.

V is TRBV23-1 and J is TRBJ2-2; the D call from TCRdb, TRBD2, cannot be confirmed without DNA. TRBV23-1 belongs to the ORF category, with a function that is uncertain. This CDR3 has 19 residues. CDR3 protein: CASSQSYSAGLVNTGELFF.

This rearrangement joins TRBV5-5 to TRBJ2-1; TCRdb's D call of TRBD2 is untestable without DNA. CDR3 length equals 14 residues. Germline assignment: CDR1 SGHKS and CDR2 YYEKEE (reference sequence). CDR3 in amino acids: CASSPLPLRDEQFF.

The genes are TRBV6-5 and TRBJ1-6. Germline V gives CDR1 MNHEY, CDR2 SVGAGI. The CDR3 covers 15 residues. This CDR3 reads CASSYGFSYNSPLHF.

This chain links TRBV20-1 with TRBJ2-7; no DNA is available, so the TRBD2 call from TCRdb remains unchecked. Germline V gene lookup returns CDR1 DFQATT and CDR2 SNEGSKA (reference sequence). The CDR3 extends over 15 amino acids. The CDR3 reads CSARDGLAGAYEQYF.

The CDR3 sequence is CASSYRIAGGTRAETRYF. The chain combines TRBV6-5 with TRBJ2-5; checking the TCRdb D call of TRBD2 is not possible without DNA. This CDR3 has 18 residues. Germline V gene sequence: CDR1 MNHEY, CDR2 SVGAGI.

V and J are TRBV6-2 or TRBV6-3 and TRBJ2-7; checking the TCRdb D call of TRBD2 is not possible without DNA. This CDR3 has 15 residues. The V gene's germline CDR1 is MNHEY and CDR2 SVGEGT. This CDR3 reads CASSYFSGDSYEQYF.

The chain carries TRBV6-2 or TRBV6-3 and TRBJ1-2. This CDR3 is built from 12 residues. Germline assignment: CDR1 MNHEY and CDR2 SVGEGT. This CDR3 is CASSLYSYGYTF.

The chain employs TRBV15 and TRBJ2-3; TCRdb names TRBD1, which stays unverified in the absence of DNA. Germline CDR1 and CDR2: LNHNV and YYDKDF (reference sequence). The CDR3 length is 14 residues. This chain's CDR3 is CATSRFPDLVGQYF. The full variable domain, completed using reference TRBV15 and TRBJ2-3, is DAMVIQNPRYQVTQFGKPVTLSCSQTLNHNVMYWYQQKSSQAPKLLFHYYDKDFNNEADTPDNFQSRRPNTSFCFLDIRSPGLGDTAMYLCATSRFPDLVGQYFGPGTRLTVL.

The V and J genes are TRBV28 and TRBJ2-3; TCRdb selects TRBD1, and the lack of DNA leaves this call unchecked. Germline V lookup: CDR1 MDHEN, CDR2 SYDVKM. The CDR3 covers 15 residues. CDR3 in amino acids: CASSFAAGGADTQYF.

The chain's CDR3 is CASSIPTGAYEQYF. The chain uses TRBV7-9 and TRBJ2-7; TCRdb picks TRBD1, but there is no DNA to check that call. Germline-derived CDR1 and CDR2 are SEHNR and FQNEAQ (reference sequence). The CDR3 is 14 residues long.

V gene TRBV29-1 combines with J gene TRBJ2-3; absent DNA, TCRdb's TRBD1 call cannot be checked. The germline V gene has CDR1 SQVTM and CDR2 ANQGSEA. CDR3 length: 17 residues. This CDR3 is CSADGTVASTSTDTQYF.

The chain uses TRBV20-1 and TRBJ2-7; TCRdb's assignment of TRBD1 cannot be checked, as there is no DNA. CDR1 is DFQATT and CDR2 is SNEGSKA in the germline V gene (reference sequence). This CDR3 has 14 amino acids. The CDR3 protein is CSAGVPGQEYEQYF.